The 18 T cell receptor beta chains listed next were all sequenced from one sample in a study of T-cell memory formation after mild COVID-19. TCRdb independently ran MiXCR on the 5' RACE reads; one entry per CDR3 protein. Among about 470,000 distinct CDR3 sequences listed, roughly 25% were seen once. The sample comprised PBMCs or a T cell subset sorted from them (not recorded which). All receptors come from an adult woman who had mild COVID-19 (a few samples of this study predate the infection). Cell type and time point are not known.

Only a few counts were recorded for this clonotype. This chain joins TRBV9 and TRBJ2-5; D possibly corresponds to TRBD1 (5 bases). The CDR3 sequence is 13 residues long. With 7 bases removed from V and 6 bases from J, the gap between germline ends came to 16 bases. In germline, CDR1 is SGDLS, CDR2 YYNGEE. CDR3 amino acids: CASEDSHRQTQYF. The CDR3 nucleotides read TGTGCCAGCGAAGACAGTCACAGGCAGACCCAGTACTTC.

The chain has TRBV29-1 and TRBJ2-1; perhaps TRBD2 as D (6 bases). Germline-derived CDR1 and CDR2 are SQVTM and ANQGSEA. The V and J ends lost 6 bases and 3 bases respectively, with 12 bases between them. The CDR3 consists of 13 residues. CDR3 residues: CSVRRTIYNEQFF. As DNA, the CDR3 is TGCAGCGTCCGAAGGACTATCTACAATGAGCAGTTCTTC.

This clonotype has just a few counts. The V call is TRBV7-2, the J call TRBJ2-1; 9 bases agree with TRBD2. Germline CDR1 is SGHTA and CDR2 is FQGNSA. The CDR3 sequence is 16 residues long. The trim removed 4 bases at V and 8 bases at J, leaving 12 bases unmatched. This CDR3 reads CASSYLGVAGADEQFF. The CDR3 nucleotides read TGTGCCAGCAGCTACCTTGGGGTAGCGGGAGCGGATGAGCAGTTCTTC. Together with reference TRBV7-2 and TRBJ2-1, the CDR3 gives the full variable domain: GAGVSQSPSNKVTEKGKDVELRCDPISGHTALYWYRQSLGQGLEFLIYFQGNSAPDKSGLPSDRFSAERTGGSVSTLTIQRTQQEDSAVYLCASSYLGVAGADEQFFGPGTRLTVL.

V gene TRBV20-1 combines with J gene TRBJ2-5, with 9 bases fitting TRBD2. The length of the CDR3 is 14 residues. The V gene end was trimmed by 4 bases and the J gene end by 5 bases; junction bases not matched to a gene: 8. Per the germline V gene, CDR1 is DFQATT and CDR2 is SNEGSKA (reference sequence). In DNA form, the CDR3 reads TGCAGTGCTATCCGTAGCGGGAGTCGGGAGACCCAGTACTTC. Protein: CSAIRSGSRETQYF.

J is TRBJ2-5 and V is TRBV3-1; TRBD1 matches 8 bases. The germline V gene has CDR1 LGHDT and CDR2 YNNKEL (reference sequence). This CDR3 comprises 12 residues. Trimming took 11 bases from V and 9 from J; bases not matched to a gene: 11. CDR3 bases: TGTGCCGCCCGACAGGGGAGGCAATCCCAGTACTTC. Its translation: CAARQGRQSQYF.

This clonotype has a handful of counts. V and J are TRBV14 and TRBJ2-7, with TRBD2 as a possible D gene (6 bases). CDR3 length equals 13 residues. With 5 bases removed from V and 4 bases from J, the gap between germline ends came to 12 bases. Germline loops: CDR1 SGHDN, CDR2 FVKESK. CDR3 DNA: TGTGCCAGCAGCGCAGCCGCGGGGTACGAGCAGTACTTC. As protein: CASSAAAGYEQYF.

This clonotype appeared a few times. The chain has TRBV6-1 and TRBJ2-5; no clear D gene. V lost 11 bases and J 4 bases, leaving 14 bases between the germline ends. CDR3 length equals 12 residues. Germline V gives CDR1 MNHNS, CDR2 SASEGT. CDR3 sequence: CAGQEGLETQYF. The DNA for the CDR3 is TGTGCCGGTCAAGAAGGTTTAGAGACCCAGTACTTC.

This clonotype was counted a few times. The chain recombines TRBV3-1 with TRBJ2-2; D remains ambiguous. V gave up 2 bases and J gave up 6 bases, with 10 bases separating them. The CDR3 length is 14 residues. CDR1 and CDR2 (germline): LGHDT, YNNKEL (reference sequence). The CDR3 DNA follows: TGTGCCAGCAGCCAAAATAGGCTGGCCGGGGAGCTGTTTTTT. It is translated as CASSQNRLAGELFF. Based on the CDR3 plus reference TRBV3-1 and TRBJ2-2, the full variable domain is DTAVSQTPKYLVTQMGNDKSIKCEQNLGHDTMYWYKQDSKKFLKIMFSYNNKELIINETVPNRFSPKSPDKAHLNLHINSLELGDSAVYFCASSQNRLAGELFFGEGSRLTVL.

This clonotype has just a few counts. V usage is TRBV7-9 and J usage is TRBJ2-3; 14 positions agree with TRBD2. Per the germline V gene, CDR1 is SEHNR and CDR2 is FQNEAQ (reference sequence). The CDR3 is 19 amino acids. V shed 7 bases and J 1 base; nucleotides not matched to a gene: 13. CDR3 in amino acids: CASTSGLAGVGWGTDTQYF. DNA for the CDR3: TGTGCCAGCACCTCGGGACTAGCGGGAGTAGGATGGGGCACAGATACGCAGTATTTT. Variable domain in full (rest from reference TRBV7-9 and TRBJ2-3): DTGVSQNPRHKITKRGQNVTFRCDPISEHNRLYWYRQTLGQGPEFLTYFQNEAQLEKSRLLSDRFSAERPKGSFSTLEIQRTEQGDSAMYLCASTSGLAGVGWGTDTQYFGPGTRLTVL.

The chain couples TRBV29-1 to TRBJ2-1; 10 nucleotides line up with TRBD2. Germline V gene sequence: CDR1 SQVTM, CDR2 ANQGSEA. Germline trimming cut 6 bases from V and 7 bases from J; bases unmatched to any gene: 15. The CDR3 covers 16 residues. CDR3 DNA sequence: TGCAGCGTCACGACAGCCGGGACTAGCGAATGGAATGAGCAGTTCTTC. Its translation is CSVTTAGTSEWNEQFF.

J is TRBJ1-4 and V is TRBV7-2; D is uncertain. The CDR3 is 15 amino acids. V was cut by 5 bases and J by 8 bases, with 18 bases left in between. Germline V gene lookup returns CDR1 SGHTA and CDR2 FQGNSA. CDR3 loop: CASSPGWGGSEKLFF. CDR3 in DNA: TGTGCCAGCAGCCCTGGTTGGGGAGGGTCGGAAAAACTGTTTTTT. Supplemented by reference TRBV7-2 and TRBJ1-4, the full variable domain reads GAGVSQSPSNKVTEKGKDVELRCDPISGHTALYWYRQSLGQGLEFLIYFQGNSAPDKSGLPSDRFSAERTGGSVSTLTIQRTQQEDSAVYLCASSPGWGGSEKLFFGSGTQLSVL.

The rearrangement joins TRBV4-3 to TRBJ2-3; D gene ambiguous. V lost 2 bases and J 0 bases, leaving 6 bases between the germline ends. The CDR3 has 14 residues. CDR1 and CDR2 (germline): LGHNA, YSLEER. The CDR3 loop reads CASSQSASTDTQYF. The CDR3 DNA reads TGCGCCAGCAGCCAAAGCGCTAGCACAGATACGCAGTATTTT.

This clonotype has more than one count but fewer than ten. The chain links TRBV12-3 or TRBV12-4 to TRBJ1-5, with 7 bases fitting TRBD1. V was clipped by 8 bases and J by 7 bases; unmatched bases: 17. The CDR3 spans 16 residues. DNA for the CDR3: TGTGCCAGCGGACAGGCGGGTAACGTACGTGGGCAGCCCCAGCATTTT. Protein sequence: CASGQAGNVRGQPQHF.

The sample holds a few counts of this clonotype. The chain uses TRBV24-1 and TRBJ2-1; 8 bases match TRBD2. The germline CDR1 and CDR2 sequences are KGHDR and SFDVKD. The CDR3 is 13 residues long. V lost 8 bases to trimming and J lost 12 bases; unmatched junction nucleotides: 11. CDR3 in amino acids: CATTRAGEARQFF. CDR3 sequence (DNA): TGTGCCACCACCCGAGCGGGGGAGGCCCGGCAGTTCTTC.

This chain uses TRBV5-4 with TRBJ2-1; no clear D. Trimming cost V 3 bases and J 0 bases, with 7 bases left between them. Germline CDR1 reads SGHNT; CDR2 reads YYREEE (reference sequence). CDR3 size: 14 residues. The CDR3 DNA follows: TGTGCCAGCAGCTGGCCAGGCTCCTACAATGAGCAGTTCTTC. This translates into CASSWPGSYNEQFF. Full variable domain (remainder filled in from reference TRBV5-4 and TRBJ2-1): ETGVTQSPTHLIKTRGQQVTLRCSSQSGHNTVSWYQQALGQGPQFIFQYYREEENGRGNFPPRFSGLQFPNYSSELNVNALELDDSALYLCASSWPGSYNEQFFGPGTRLTVL.

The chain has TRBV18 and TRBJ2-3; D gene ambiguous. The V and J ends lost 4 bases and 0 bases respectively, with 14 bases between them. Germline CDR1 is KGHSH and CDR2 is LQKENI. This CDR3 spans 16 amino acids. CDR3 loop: CASSQTEEPSTDTQYF. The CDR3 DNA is TGTGCCAGCTCACAAACAGAGGAACCTAGCACAGATACGCAGTATTTT.

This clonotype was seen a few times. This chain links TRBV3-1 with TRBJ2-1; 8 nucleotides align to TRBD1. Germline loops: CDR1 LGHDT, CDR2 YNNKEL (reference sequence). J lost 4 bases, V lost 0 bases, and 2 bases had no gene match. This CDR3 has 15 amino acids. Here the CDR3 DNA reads TGTGCCAGCAGCCAAGAGGGACAGGAATACAATGAGCAGTTCTTC. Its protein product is CASSQEGQEYNEQFF.

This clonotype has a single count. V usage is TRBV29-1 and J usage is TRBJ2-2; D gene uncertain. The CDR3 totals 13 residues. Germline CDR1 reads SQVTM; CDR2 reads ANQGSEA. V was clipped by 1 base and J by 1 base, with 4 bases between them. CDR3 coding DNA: TGCAGCGTTGAAGGGCAGAACACCGGGGAGCTGTTTTTT. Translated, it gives CSVEGQNTGELFF.